Detailed here is one T cell receptor beta chain. Its antigen remains unidentified. The method was immunoSEQ multiplex PCR; TCRdb's version includes in-frame clones alone and lacks a portion of them. The profile covers about 2.4 million clones, with around 90% appearing a single time and over 0.12% taken by the ten largest. Trimming stripped 1 base from V and 0 bases from J, with 7 bases between. The germline gives CDR1 KGHSH, CDR2 LQKENI. This CDR3 contains 14 residues. The sample is drawn from a study of shared clonotypes between healthy human individuals. Study-wide results and limits: Having only a few donors restricted how much genetic and exposure-history diversity was captured.

The rearrangement uses TRBV18 and TRBJ2-7; the D is unclear. Sequencing input: naive CD4+ T cells sorted from blood. Specified subset: CD45RA+ positively selected. The TCR was taken from a young man in good health. The CDR3 DNA follows: TGTGCCAGCTCACCACGGTCTAACTCCTACGAGCAGTACTTC. Protein: CASSPRSNSYEQYF.